Each of the 30 T cell receptor beta chains below was sequenced from the same sample in a study of blood T cell repertoires in COVID-19. The protocol was immunoSEQ multiplex PCR, while the TCRdb copy is restricted to in-frame clones and leaves out a portion. The table lists 81,000 or so clones, 70% to 90% of them singletons. Sequencing was carried out using peripheral blood. The receptor set was obtained from a man between 65 and 80 years old with active or convalescent COVID-19.

V is TRBV5-1 and J is TRBJ1-2; 9 bases match TRBD1. In germline, CDR1 is SGHRS, CDR2 YFSETQ. V was clipped by 5 bases and J by 3 bases; unmatched bases: 5. The CDR3 covers 14 residues. As DNA, the CDR3 is TGCGCCAGCAGTCAGACAGGGGGGGACTATGGCTACACCTTC. This codes for CASSQTGGDYGYTF.

This clone was found a few times. This chain links TRBV11-3 with TRBJ1-1; weak D call: TRBD1 (5 bases). Per germline, CDR1 SGHNT and CDR2 YENEEA. The CDR3 is made up of 15 amino acids. V lost 5 bases and J lost 11, with 24 bases in between. In DNA form, the CDR3 reads TGTGCCAGCAGCAGCGGGACCGCAGAAACCCGTGAGGCTTTCTTT. This translates into CASSSGTAETREAFF.

The CDR3 nucleotides are TGTGCCAGCAGACCCGATAGCAGGGGCCATCAGCCCCAGCATTTT. Amino acid sequence: CASRPDSRGHQPQHF. The chain combines TRBV6-6 with TRBJ1-5, with a tentative D call TRBD1 (6 bases). CDR3 length equals 15 residues. V was clipped by 6 bases and J by 5 bases, with 17 bases between them. The germline V gene has CDR1 MNHNY and CDR2 SVGAGI (reference sequence).

The chain links TRBV7-2 to TRBJ1-2; weak D call: TRBD1 (6 bases). Germline-derived CDR1 and CDR2 are SGHTA and FQGNSA. The CDR3 is 14 residues long. The germline V and J ends were trimmed by 3 bases and 6 bases, with 14 bases remaining between them. The CDR3 DNA follows: TGTGCCAGCAGCTTTTATACAGGGTACGATGGCTACACCTTC. Its protein product is CASSFYTGYDGYTF.

The chain employs TRBV18 and TRBJ1-1, with D possibly being TRBD1 (5 bases). Germline V gives CDR1 KGHSH, CDR2 LQKENI. V lost 2 bases and J 1 base, leaving 11 bases between the germline ends. This CDR3 contains 15 residues. The CDR3 bases are TGTGCCAGCTCACCAATGGCAGGGCCGAACACTGAAGCTTTCTTT. Translating gives CASSPMAGPNTEAFF.

This chain links TRBV14 with TRBJ2-1, with 9 bases aligning to TRBD1. The germline V gene has CDR1 SGHDN and CDR2 FVKESK. Trimming cost V 6 bases and J 3 bases; bases outside gene matches: 6. This CDR3 region has 15 residues. This chain's CDR3 is CASSRQGVIYNEQFF. The CDR3 coding sequence is TGTGCCAGCAGTCGACAGGGGGTAATCTACAATGAGCAGTTCTTC. The variable domain in full, with the rest retrieved from reference TRBV14 and TRBJ2-1, is EAGVTQFPSHSVIEKGQTVTLRCDPISGHDNLYWYRRVMGKEIKFLLHFVKESKQDESGMPNNRFLAERTGGTYSTLKVQPAELEDSGVYFCASSRQGVIYNEQFFGPGTRLTVL.

The chain recombines TRBV28 with TRBJ1-2; D unresolved. Between the trimmed V and J ends, which lost 3 bases and 7 bases, there was a span of 9 bases. Germline V gene sequence: CDR1 MDHEN, CDR2 SYDVKM. The CDR3 is made up of 12 amino acids. The CDR3 loop reads CASSLSTFGYTF. The CDR3 nucleotides read TGTGCCAGCAGTTTGTCTACCTTTGGCTACACCTTC.

This sequence joins TRBV7-3 and TRBJ2-1; D unclear. The germline V and J ends were trimmed by 0 bases and 8 bases, with 11 bases remaining between them. Germline assignment: CDR1 SGHTA and CDR2 FQGTGA. The CDR3 totals 14 residues. The CDR3 DNA reads as TGTGCCAGCAGCTTAACCCCCGGCCGGGATGAGCAGTTCTTC. This encodes CASSLTPGRDEQFF.

This chain joins TRBV5-1 and TRBJ2-7; 8 bases map to TRBD2. The CDR3 runs 16 residues. Trimming at V came to 2 bases and at J to 5 bases, leaving 12 bases not matched to a gene. The germline CDR1 and CDR2 sequences are SGHRS and YFSETQ. CDR3 DNA: TGCGCCAGCAGCTTTGGGGCGGGGGGAGGCTTGGACGAGCAGTACTTC. This encodes CASSFGAGGGLDEQYF.

The chain links TRBV6-5 to TRBJ1-4; 8 bases fit TRBD1. The CDR3 length is 14 residues. V lost 5 bases to trimming and J lost 7 bases; unmatched junction nucleotides: 6. Germline-derived CDR1 and CDR2 are MNHEY and SVGAGI. The CDR3 spells CASSMDRVTEKLFF. DNA of the CDR3: TGTGCCAGCAGTATGGACAGGGTTACTGAAAAACTGTTTTTT.

The J gene is TRBJ2-7, the V gene TRBV5-5; 7 bases line up with TRBD1. The CDR3 loop spans 12 amino acids. Per germline, CDR1 SGHKS and CDR2 YYEKEE (reference sequence). V lost 4 bases to trimming and J lost 4 bases; unmatched junction nucleotides: 2. The CDR3, as DNA: TGTGCCAGCAGCATGACAGGGTACGAGCAGTACTTC. Its translation is CASSMTGYEQYF.

The chain combines TRBV7-8 with TRBJ2-7, with 8 positions matching TRBD1. From germline, CDR1 is SGHVS and CDR2 FQNEAQ. The CDR3 contains 13 residues. V was clipped by 2 bases and J by 7 bases; unmatched bases: 4. Here the CDR3 DNA reads TGTGCCAGCAGCTTACAGGGGGCTAGAGAGCAGTACTTC. Translation: CASSLQGAREQYF.

V usage is TRBV7-2 and J usage is TRBJ2-7, with no clear D. The germline V and J ends were trimmed by 1 base and 1 base, with 8 bases remaining between them. The CDR3 sequence is 14 residues long. Germline V gives CDR1 SGHTA, CDR2 FQGNSA. CDR3 amino acids: CASSLVAVSYEQYF. In nucleotides, the CDR3 is TGTGCCAGCAGCTTAGTAGCAGTATCCTACGAGCAGTACTTC.

CDR3 bases: TGCGCCAGCAGCCAAGATCCGGAGACTCTGACCTACGAGCAGTACTTC. Translated: CASSQDPETLTYEQYF. The chain joins TRBV4-3 to TRBJ2-7; D unresolved. Germline V CDR1 and CDR2: LGHNA, YSLEER. CDR3 length: 16 residues. Trimming stripped 0 bases from V and 2 bases from J, with 14 bases between.

V usage is TRBV27 and J usage is TRBJ2-2, with D perhaps matching TRBD1 (5 bases). This CDR3 comprises 14 residues. Germline loops: CDR1 MNHEY, CDR2 SMNVEV (reference sequence). The V and J ends lost 8 bases and 4 bases respectively, with 14 bases between them. CDR3 in amino acids: CASGAAWGTGELFF. DNA of the CDR3: TGTGCCAGCGGGGCGGCGTGGGGCACCGGGGAGCTGTTTTTT.

The chain is built from TRBV27 and TRBJ1-2; D is unclear. The ends were cut back, 3 bases at V and 3 bases at J, with 11 bases in the middle. Germline-derived CDR1 and CDR2 are MNHEY and SMNVEV (reference sequence). The CDR3 loop spans 14 amino acids. This CDR3 reads CASSFLGSHYGYTF. CDR3 bases: TGTGCCAGCAGTTTTTTGGGCTCTCACTATGGCTACACCTTC.

The chain links TRBV3-1 (or the pseudogene TRBV3-2) to TRBJ2-7, with D uncertain. The germline V gene encodes CDR1 LGHDT and CDR2 YNNKEL (reference sequence). CDR3 length: 11 residues. V shed 3 bases and J shed 3 bases, with 3 bases lying between them. For the CDR3, the DNA is TGTGCCAGCAGCCACAGCTACGAGCAGTACTTC. Translating it yields CASSHSYEQYF.

The chain has TRBV7-6 and TRBJ1-6; tentatively, D is TRBD1 (6 bases). Trimming took off 5 bases at V and 0 bases at J, with 17 bases between the two ends. There are 18 residues in the CDR3. Germline assignment: CDR1 SGHVS and CDR2 FNYEAQ. This CDR3 is CASSRTADVSSYNSPLHF. The CDR3 DNA follows: TGTGCCAGCAGCAGGACAGCCGACGTATCCTCCTATAATTCACCCCTCCACTTT. The complete variable domain, with remaining parts taken from reference TRBV7-6 and TRBJ1-6, reads GAGVSQSPRYKVTKRGQDVALRCDPISGHVSLYWYRQALGQGPEFLTYFNYEAQQDKSGLPNDRFSAERPEGSISTLTIQRTEQRDSAMYRCASSRTADVSSYNSPLHFGNGTRLTVT.

J is TRBJ1-2 and V is TRBV6-5; TRBD1 matches 7 bases. The germline CDR1 and CDR2 sequences are MNHEY and SVGAGI. The CDR3 extends over 13 amino acids. Trimming took 7 bases from V and 10 from J; bases not matched to a gene: 12. The CDR3 DNA reads as TGTGCCAGCACCAGGGGGTTCGCCGAGGCCTACACCTTC. Translated: CASTRGFAEAYTF.

This clone was seen only once. This chain joins TRBV9 and TRBJ2-3; TRBD2 agrees at 7 bases. With 4 bases clipped from V and 5 bases from J, the junction kept 7 bases outside the gene matches. The CDR3 length is 14 residues. Germline-derived CDR1 and CDR2 are SGDLS and YYNGEE. CDR3 nucleotides: TGTGCCAGCAGCCCCGGGGCTAGCGGAGATACGCAGTATTTT. It translates to CASSPGASGDTQYF.

The chain is built from TRBV18 and TRBJ2-3; 8 bases are a match to TRBD1. The CDR3 has 15 residues. Germline CDR1 KGHSH, CDR2 LQKENI. V lost 3 bases, J lost 0 bases, and 2 bases stayed unmatched. The CDR3 nucleotides are TGTGCCAGCTCACCGGACAGGGCAAGCACAGATACGCAGTATTTT. It translates to CASSPDRASTDTQYF.

This chain links TRBV10-3 with TRBJ2-7; 12 nucleotides align to TRBD1. This CDR3 has 14 residues. V gave up 10 bases and J gave up 2 bases; unmatched junction bases: 6. In germline, CDR1 is ENHRY, CDR2 SYGVKD. The CDR3 protein is CAKTGQGAPYEQYF. CDR3 in DNA: TGTGCCAAAACGGGACAGGGGGCCCCCTACGAGCAGTACTTC.

The rearrangement links TRBV7-8 to TRBJ2-1; 9 bases are shared with TRBD1. This CDR3 spans 15 amino acids. V shed 2 bases and J 6 bases; nucleotides not matched to a gene: 5. Per the germline V gene, CDR1 is SGHVS and CDR2 is FQNEAQ. As DNA, the CDR3 is TGTGCCAGCAGCTTAATGGGACAGGGCATCAATGAGCAGTTCTTC. This translates into CASSLMGQGINEQFF.

This sequence joins TRBV19 and TRBJ1-5; no clear D gene. The germline V and J ends were trimmed by 1 base and 4 bases, with 8 bases remaining between them. The CDR3 has 14 amino acids. CDR1 is LNHDA and CDR2 is SQIVND in the germline V gene (reference sequence). The CDR3 loop is CASSIVVTNQPQHF. The CDR3 DNA is TGTGCCAGTAGTATAGTAGTTACTAATCAGCCCCAGCATTTT. The whole variable domain, filled in from reference TRBV19 and TRBJ1-5, reads DGGITQSPKYLFRKEGQNVTLSCEQNLNHDAMYWYRQDPGQGLRLIYYSQIVNDFQKGDIAEGYSVSREKKESFPLTVTSAQKNPTAFYLCASSIVVTNQPQHFGDGTRLSIL.

The chain combines TRBV29-1 with TRBJ2-1, with TRBD1 matching 9 bases. V dropped 5 bases and J dropped 4; count of bases not matched to a gene: 6. The CDR3 is 14 amino acids. CDR1 and CDR2 from the germline V gene are SQVTM and ANQGSEA. CDR3 sequence (DNA): TGCAGCGTTTTACGGGACAGGGATTACAATGAGCAGTTCTTC. It specifies CSVLRDRDYNEQFF.

The chain employs TRBV11-2 and TRBJ1-2; no definite D call. This CDR3 has 16 amino acids. V was shortened by 1 base and J by 2 bases, with 14 bases between the two germline ends. The germline V gene encodes CDR1 SGHAT and CDR2 FQNNGV. The CDR3 here is CASSLAGGKRNYGYTF. CDR3 sequence (DNA): TGTGCCAGCAGCTTAGCGGGAGGGAAGAGGAACTATGGCTACACCTTC. Using reference TRBV11-2 and TRBJ1-2 for the parts outside the CDR3, the full variable domain is EAGVAQSPRYKIIEKRQSVAFWCNPISGHATLYWYQQILGQGPKLLIQFQNNGVVDDSQLPKDRFSAERLKGVDSTLKIQPAKLEDSAVYLCASSLAGGKRNYGYTFGSGTRLTVV.

V usage is TRBV15 and J usage is TRBJ2-5; 10 bases match TRBD1. The CDR3 consists of 15 residues. J lost 4 bases, V lost 3 bases, and 5 bases had no gene match. The germline V gene has CDR1 LNHNV and CDR2 YYDKDF (reference sequence). The CDR3 here is CATSSHDRGLETQYF. The CDR3 bases are TGTGCCACCAGCAGCCATGACAGGGGGCTAGAGACCCAGTACTTC.

The V call is TRBV5-1, the J call TRBJ2-1; possible D gene TRBD1, 6 bases. Trimming stripped 3 bases from V and 7 bases from J, with 11 bases between. The V gene's germline CDR1 is SGHRS and CDR2 YFSETQ. The CDR3 loop spans 13 amino acids. CDR3 protein: CASSSGTGNEQFF. DNA of the CDR3: TGCGCCAGCAGCTCAGGAACAGGGAATGAGCAGTTCTTC.

The DNA for the CDR3 is TGTGCCAGCAGTCTACAGGGTTTGGAATACAATGAGCAGTTCTTC. It is translated as CASSLQGLEYNEQFF. V is TRBV28 and J is TRBJ2-1; a possible D gene is TRBD1 (6 bases). V gave up 5 bases and J gave up 4 bases, with 15 bases separating them. There are 15 residues in the CDR3. Germline CDR1 and CDR2: MDHEN and SYDVKM.

V usage is TRBV29-1 and J usage is TRBJ1-2; weak D call: TRBD1 (6 bases). Germline CDR1 reads SQVTM; CDR2 reads ANQGSEA. The CDR3 covers 12 residues. V was shortened by 5 bases and J by 4 bases, with 11 bases between the two germline ends. The CDR3: CSVWTVGYGYTF. The CDR3 DNA reads TGCAGCGTTTGGACAGTGGGCTATGGCTACACCTTC.